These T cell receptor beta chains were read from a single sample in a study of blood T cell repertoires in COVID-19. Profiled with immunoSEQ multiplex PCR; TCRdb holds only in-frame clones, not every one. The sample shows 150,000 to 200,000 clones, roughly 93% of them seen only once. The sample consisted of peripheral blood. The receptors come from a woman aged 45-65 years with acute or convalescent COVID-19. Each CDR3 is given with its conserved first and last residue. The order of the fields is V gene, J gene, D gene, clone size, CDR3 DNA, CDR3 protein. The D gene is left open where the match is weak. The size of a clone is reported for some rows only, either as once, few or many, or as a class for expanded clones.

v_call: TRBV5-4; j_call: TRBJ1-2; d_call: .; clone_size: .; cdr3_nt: TGTGCCAGCAGCTTGGCGGGTAACTATGGCTACACCTTC; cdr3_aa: CASSLAGNYGYTF
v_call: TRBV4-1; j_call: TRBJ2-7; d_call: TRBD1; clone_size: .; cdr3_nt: TGCGCCAGCAGCCAAGTGACAGGGGTTCTCTCCTACGAGCAGTACTTC; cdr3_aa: CASSQVTGVLSYEQYF
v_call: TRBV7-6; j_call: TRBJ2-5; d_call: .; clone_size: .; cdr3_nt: TGTGCCAGCAGCTTGAAAGGATGGGCAGAAGAGACCCAGTACTTC; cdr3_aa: CASSLKGWAEETQYF
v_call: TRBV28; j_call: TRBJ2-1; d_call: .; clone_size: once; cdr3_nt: TGTGCCAGCAGTTTGAACAGGGTCAATGAGCAGTTCTTC; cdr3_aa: CASSLNRVNEQFF
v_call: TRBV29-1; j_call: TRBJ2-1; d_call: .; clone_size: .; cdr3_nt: TGCAGCGTCGTCTCAGCGGAGATCTACAATGAGCAGTTCTTC; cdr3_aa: CSVVSAEIYNEQFF
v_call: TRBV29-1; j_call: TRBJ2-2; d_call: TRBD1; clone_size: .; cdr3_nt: TGCAGCGTCCGGACAGGGGTGAACACCGGGGAGCTGTTTTTT; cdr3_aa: CSVRTGVNTGELFF
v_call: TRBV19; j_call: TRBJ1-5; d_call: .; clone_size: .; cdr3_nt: TGTGCCAGTAGTATAGGGGGGACATCAAGTCAGCCCCAGCATTTT; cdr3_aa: CASSIGGTSSQPQHF
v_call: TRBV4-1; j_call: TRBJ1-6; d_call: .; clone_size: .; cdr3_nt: TGCGCCAGCAGACCTGGACGAGGGAGCTCCTATAATTCACCCCTCCACTTT; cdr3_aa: CASRPGRGSSYNSPLHF
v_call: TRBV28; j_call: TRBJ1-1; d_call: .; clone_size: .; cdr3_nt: TGTGCCAGCACCAAGAAGCGGAGGGGCACTGAAGCTTTCTTT; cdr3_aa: CASTKKRRGTEAFF
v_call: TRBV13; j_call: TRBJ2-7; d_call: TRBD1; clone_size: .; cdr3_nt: TGTGCCAGCAGCTCCCGGACAGGGGGCTACGAGCAGTACTTC; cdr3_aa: CASSSRTGGYEQYF
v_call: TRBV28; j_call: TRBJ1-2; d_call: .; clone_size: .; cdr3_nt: TGTGCCAGCAGTTTTGGGGGGAACTATGGCTACACCTTC; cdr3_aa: CASSFGGNYGYTF
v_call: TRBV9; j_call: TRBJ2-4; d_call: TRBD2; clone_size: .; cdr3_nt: TGTGCCAGCAGCCGAGGGCGGGGGATGGATATTCAGTACTTC; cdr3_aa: CASSRGRGMDIQYF
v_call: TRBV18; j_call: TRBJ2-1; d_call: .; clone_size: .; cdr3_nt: TGTGCCAGCTCACGACAGGCAAACTACAATGAGCAGTTCTTC; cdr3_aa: CASSRQANYNEQFF
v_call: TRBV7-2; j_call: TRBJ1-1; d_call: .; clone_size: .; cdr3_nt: TGTGCCTCCATCCCAGGTAACATGAACACTGAAGCTTTCTTT; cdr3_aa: CASIPGNMNTEAFF
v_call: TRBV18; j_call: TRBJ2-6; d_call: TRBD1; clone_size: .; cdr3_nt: TGTGCCAGCTCCCGACAGGGTCGTTTAACTGGGGCCAACGTCCTGACTTTC; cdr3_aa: CASSRQGRLTGANVLTF
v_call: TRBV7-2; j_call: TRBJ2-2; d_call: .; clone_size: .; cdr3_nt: TGTGCCAGCAGCTTAGGCGCAGGCTCCGGGGAGCTGTTTTTT; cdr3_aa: CASSLGAGSGELFF
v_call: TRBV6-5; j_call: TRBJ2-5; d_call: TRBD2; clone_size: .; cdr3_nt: TGTGCCAGCAGCGCGGGGGGCATACACCAAGAGACCCAGTACTTC; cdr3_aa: CASSAGGIHQETQYF
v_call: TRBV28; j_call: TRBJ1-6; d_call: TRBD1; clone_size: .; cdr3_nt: TGTGCCAGCAGTGGGGCCGGGACAGGGGATTCACCCCTCCACTTT; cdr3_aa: CASSGAGTGDSPLHF
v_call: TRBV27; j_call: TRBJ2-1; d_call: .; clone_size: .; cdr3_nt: TGTGCCAGCAGTCTCCAGACAGCCAATGAGCAGTTCTTC; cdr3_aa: CASSLQTANEQFF
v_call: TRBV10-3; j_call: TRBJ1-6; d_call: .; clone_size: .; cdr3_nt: TGTGCCATCAGCCCCGGAGGGACGATTAATTCACCCCTCCACTTT; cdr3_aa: CAISPGGTINSPLHF
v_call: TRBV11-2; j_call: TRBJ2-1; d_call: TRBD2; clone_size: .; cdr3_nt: TGTGCCAGCAGCTTAGACGGGAGGGGGACCCCCCACAATGAGCAGTTCTTC; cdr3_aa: CASSLDGRGTPHNEQFF
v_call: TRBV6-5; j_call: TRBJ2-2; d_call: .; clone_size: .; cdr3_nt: TGTGCCAGCAACAGCCCGAACACCGGGGAGCTGTTTTTT; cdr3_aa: CASNSPNTGELFF
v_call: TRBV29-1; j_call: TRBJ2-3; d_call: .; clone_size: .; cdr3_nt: TGCGCGCCTGATACGCAGTATTTT; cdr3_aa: CAPDTQYF
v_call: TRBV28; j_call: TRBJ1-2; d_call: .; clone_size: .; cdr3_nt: TGTGCCAGCAGCCACCGAATGCGAGATGGCTACACCTTC; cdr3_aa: CASSHRMRDGYTF
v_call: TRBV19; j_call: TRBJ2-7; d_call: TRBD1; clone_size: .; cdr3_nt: TGTGCCAGTAGTATGCCCCGACAGGGGAGGTATTCCGAGCAGTACTTC; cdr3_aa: CASSMPRQGRYSEQYF
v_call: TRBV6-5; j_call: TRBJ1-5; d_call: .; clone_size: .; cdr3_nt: TGTGCCAGCGGGGGGAGGGCCGCGAACAATCAGCCCCAGCATTTT; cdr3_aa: CASGGRAANNQPQHF
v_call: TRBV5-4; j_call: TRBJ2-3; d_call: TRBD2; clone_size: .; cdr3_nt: TGTGCCAGCAGCTTGGTATTAGCGGGAGTTAGCACAGATACGCAGTATTTT; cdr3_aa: CASSLVLAGVSTDTQYF
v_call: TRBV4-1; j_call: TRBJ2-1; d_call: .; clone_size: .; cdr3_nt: TGCGCCAGCAGCCTAATTACAGGGAGATCCTACAATGAGCAGTTCTTC; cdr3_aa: CASSLITGRSYNEQFF
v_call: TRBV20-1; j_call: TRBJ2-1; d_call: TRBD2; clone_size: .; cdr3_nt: TGCAGTGCTAGTGGGCGGCTCAGCGGGAGGGCCTTTGGGTCCTACAATGAGCAGTTCTTC; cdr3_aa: CSASGRLSGRAFGSYNEQFF
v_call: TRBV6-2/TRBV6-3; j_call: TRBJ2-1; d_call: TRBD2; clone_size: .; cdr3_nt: TGTGCCAGCAGTTTTCGGTCTAGCGGGTTATCCCCCTACAATGAGCAGTTCTTC; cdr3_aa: CASSFRSSGLSPYNEQFF
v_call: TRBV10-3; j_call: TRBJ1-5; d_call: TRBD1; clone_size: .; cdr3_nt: TGTGCCATCAGTGATTTGGGACAGGGAAATCAGCCCCAGCATTTT; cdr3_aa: CAISDLGQGNQPQHF
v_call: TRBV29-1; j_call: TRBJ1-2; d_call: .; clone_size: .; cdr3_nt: TGCAGCGTTGTAGCTTGGGGGGAGTATGGCTACACCTTC; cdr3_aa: CSVVAWGEYGYTF
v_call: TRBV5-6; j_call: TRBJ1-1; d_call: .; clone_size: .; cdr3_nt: TGTGCCAGCAGCTTGGGACAGACAGCTTTCTTT; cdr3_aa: CASSLGQTAFF
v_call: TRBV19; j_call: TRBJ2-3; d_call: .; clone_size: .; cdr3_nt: TGTGCCAGTAGTCGAGGGGGGGAGTCGTACACAGATACGCAGTATTTT; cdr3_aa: CASSRGGESYTDTQYF
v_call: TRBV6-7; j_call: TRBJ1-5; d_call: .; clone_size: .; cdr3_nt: TGTGCCAGCAGCCCAGGGGCACGGTGCAATCAGCCCCAGCATTTT; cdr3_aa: CASSPGARCNQPQHF
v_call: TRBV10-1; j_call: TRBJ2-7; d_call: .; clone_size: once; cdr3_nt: TGCGCCAGCAGTGACCAAAACAGCTCTCCCTACGAGCAGTACTTC; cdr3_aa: CASSDQNSSPYEQYF